The T cell receptor beta chain described here comes from a study of T cells in Graves' hyperthyroidism and ophthalmopathy (dated by TCRdb to between 2019 and 2020). About the full investigation: Peripheral blood samples were taken at initial diagnosis, before any treatment was given. A discovery cohort of about a hundred patients, about 43 with Graves' ophthalmopathy and more than 55 with stable Graves' hyperthyroidism, was used to find distinguishing TCR V-J signatures. An independent validation cohort of under 20 hyperthyroidism patients and about 15 patients who later progressed to ophthalmopathy tested prospective prediction of ophthalmopathy. The 90 or so discovery patients were randomly split 7:3 into training and test sets. In more than five Graves' hyperthyroidism patients, the study also compared T-cell repertoires from thyroid tissue with T-cell repertoires from blood. After blood sampling, hyperthyroidism patients were treated with methimazole at a starting dose of 30 mg daily, and ophthalmopathy patients were treated with high-dose intravenous methylprednisolone. The paper reports TCR Vbeta CDR3 sequencing of approximately 140 peripheral blood samples: under 45 ophthalmopathy, fewer than 85 hyperthyroidism and approximately 17 progressor patients.

This clonotype came up a few times. No antigen is known for it. Base qualities are missing; no much larger clone stands one base away. The TCR beta CDR3 regions were amplified from the RNA transcripts. For the first round of RT-PCR on the TCR CDR3, the HTBI primer set was used together with the Qiagen OneStep RT-PCR kit. Libraries were constructed in a second round of multiplex PCR, after which size selection and purification were performed. The libraries were sequenced on an Illumina HiSeq2000 using paired-end 100 bp reads. As for the authors' bioinformatics: Raw data were processed with SOAPnuke, discarding reads with adapters, uncalled bases, mean Phred below 15, or no exact constant-primer or identifier match. High-quality paired reads were merged using COPE v1.2.5, and each unique nucleotide sequence was defined as a clonotype. MiTCR v1.1 was used to align the clonotypes against IMGT TRBV, TRBD and TRBJ reference segments. The analysis included only V-J combinations with a frequency above 0.0001, which together covered more than 98% of the repertoires. A TCS score was defined as the ratio of F50 (clonal expansion) to E x V (chaos), with BLOSUM62-based TCRdist applied between CDR3 peptides within each V-J. Welch's t-statistics and random forest reduced 450 to 600 V-J features to around 14, which were used in a naive Bayes classifier (R e1071). The public sequencing data were trimmed at Q25 with fastp and processed into clonotypes with MiXCR by TCRdb, which kept only in-frame beta chains. Under each unique CDR3 protein, matching rows form one entry showing the most common genes and DNA. The V and J calls reflect TCRdb's pipeline rather than the authors' work. The sample data list fewer than 750,000 distinct CDR3 sequences, and 14% of these were observed just once. The top ten clonotypes cover about an eighth of the sample.

What the study reported, not specific to this receptor: In validation, the model predicted progression to ophthalmopathy a median of roughly 6.5 months before onset, with about 64% sensitivity and roughly 73% specificity. Most expanded thyroid clonotypes (frequency above 0.001) were also detected in blood, a finding suggesting that blood repertoires may reflect thyroid immune responses. No statistical method was used to set the sample size in advance, and investigators knew the group allocation. A 13 V-J signature model separated ophthalmopathy from stable hyperthyroidism, with approximately 87% sensitivity and roughly 84% specificity in cross-validation and 80%/75% in testing.

Ophthalmopathy patients had moderately to severely active disease, with a Clinical Activity Score of 3 or more, a NOSPECS grade of 4 or more, and a disease duration of less than 3 months. Patients with uncontrolled infections, other autoimmune diseases, pregnancy or lactation were excluded. Diagnoses were based on clinical symptoms, serum thyroxine and TRAb, thyroid ultrasound and orbital computed tomography. Ficoll-Paque density gradient centrifugation was used to isolate PBMCs from 9.5 to 10 ml of fresh peripheral blood. Total RNA was extracted with Trizol reagent, and quality was checked on an Agilent 2100 Bioanalyzer. The CDR3, from cysteine to phenylalanine, totals 11 residues. Of the read, only the CDR3 DNA is kept; its 33 bases are in frame from base 1. CDR1 SGHNT and CDR2 YYREEE were looked up in the germline V gene (reference sequence). Relative to germline, V is 10 bases shorter and J is 8 bases shorter, with 13 bases between their ends.

The sequence is built from TRBV5-4 and TRBJ2-1, with TRBD1 tentatively as D gene (5 bases match). Sequencing was performed on blood. This TCR derives from a woman in her forties or fifties with Graves' ophthalmopathy. The CDR3 sequence is CAGMTEDEQFF. The bases read TGTGCCGGGATGACAGAGGATGAGCAGTTCTTC.